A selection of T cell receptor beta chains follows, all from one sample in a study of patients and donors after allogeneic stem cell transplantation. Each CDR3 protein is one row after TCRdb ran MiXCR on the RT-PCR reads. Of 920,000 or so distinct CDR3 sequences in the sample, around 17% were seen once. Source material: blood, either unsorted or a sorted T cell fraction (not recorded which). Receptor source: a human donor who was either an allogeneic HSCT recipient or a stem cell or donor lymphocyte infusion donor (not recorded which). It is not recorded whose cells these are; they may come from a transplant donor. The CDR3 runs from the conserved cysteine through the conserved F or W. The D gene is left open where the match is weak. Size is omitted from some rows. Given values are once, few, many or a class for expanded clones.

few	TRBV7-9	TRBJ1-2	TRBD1	CASSRPTGINYGYTF	TGTGCCAGCAGCAGACCGACAGGGATTAACTATGGCTACACCTTC
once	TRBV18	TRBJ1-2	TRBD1	CASSPTTGQGGYGYTF	TGTGCCAGCTCACCTACTACGGGACAGGGCGGCTATGGCTACACCTTC
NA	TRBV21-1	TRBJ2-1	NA	CASITEQFF	TGTGCCAGCATAACCGAGCAGTTCTTC
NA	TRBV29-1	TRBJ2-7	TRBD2	CSVEVPAGATKGIYEQYF	TGCAGCGTTGAAGTCCCAGCGGGGGCTACCAAGGGGATCTACGAGCAGTACTTC
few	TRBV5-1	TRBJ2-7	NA	CASSYVTGASYEQYF	TGCGCCAGCAGTTACGTGACAGGTGCATCCTACGAGCAGTACTTC
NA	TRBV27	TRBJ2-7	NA	CASSLSGGLLSYEQYF	TGTGCCAGCAGTTTATCAGGCGGATTACTCTCCTACGAGCAGTACTTC
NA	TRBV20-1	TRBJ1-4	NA	CSAPADATNEKLFF	TGCAGTGCCCCGGCAGACGCAACTAATGAAAAACTGTTTTTT
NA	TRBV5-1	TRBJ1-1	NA	CASSLGPSHTEAFF	TGCGCCAGCAGCTTAGGGCCCAGCCACACTGAAGCTTTCTTT
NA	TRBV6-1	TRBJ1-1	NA	CASSRLDEEVGAEAFF	TGTGCCAGCAGTAGACTGGACGAGGAGGTCGGCGCTGAAGCTTTCTTT
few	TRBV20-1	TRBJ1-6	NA	CSARDAEGPYNSPLHF	TGCAGTGCTAGAGATGCCGAGGGGCCCTATAATTCACCCCTCCACTTT
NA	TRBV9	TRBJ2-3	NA	CASSPIATDTQYF	TGTGCCAGCAGCCCAATAGCAACGGATACGCAGTATTTT
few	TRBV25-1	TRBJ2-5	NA	CASSAPSRGGAETQYF	TGTGCCAGCAGTGCTCCAAGTAGGGGGGGCGCAGAGACCCAGTACTTC
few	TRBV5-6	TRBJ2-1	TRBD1	CASSVGQGAIGNEQFF	TGTGCCAGCAGCGTGGGACAGGGGGCGATCGGCAATGAGCAGTTCTTC
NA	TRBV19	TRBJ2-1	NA	CASSPPLPGTLNEQFF	TGTGCCAGTAGTCCTCCCCTCCCGGGAACCCTTAATGAGCAGTTCTTC
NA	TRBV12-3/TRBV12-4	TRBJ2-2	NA	CASSLLSLTGELFF	TGTGCCAGCAGTCTCTTAAGCTTGACCGGGGAGCTGTTTTTT
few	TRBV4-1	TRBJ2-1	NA	CASSQDIRAASSSYNEQFF	TGCGCCAGCAGCCAAGATATCAGGGCGGCATCAAGCTCCTACAATGAGCAGTTCTTC
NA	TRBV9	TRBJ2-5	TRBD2	CASSVGGSGPQETQYF	TGTGCCAGCAGCGTAGGAGGTAGCGGGCCCCAAGAGACCCAGTACTTC
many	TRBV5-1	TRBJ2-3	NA	CASSASGNTDTQYF	TGCGCCAGCAGCGCTTCCGGGAACACAGATACGCAGTATTTT
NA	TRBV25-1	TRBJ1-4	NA	CASGLTATNEKLFF	TGTGCCAGCGGGCTGACAGCAACTAATGAAAAACTGTTTTTT
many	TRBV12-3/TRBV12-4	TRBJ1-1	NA	CASSYGVGPSEAFF	TGTGCCAGCAGTTACGGGGTTGGGCCGTCCGAAGCTTTCTTT
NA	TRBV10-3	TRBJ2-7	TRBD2	CAISDGAGATYEQYF	TGTGCCATCAGTGACGGAGCGGGAGCGACCTACGAGCAGTACTTC
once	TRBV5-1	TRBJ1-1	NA	CASSEQDEEAFF	TGCGCCAGCAGCGAACAGGATGAAGAAGCTTTCTTT
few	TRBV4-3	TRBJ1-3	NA	CASSQVRRAGNTIYF	TGCGCCAGCAGCCAGGTTCGTAGGGCTGGAAACACCATATATTTT
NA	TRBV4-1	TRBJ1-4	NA	CASSPSRSAWEGLREKLFF	TGCGCCAGCAGCCCAAGCCGAAGCGCGTGGGAAGGATTACGGGAAAAACTGTTTTTT
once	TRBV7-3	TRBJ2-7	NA	CASSLTGVRGSGEQYF	TGTGCCAGCAGCTTAACTGGTGTCCGGGGCTCAGGGGAGCAGTACTTC
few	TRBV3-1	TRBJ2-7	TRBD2	CASSQLAGGFQDEQYF	TGTGCCAGCAGCCAACTAGCGGGAGGTTTCCAGGACGAGCAGTACTTC
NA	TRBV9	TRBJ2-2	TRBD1	CASSVDWGQGAGELFF	TGTGCCAGCAGCGTAGACTGGGGACAGGGAGCCGGGGAGCTGTTTTTT
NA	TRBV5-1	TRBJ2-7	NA	CASSAFPSYEQYF	TGCGCCAGCAGCGCCTTTCCCTCCTACGAGCAGTACTTC
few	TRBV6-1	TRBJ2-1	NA	CASSPGGLGYNEQFF	TGTGCCAGCAGTCCCGGGGGGCTAGGTTACAATGAGCAGTTCTTC
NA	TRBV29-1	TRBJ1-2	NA	CSVEGIGLYGYTF	TGCAGCGTCGAAGGGATAGGGCTCTATGGCTACACCTTC
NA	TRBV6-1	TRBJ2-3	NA	CASSLTGQADTQYF	TGTGCCAGCAGTCTAACGGGTCAGGCAGATACGCAGTATTTT
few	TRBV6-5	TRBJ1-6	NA	CASSYSRGVVDSPLHF	TGTGCCAGCAGTTACTCGAGGGGGGTGGTCGATTCACCCCTCCACTTT